These 20 T cell receptor beta chains share one sample of origin, sequenced in a study of blood T cells in healthy people across ages. A second PCR, run for roughly 7 to 11 cycles, used a sample-barcoded 5' primer plus a J-beta primer mix. MiXCR was run by TCRdb on the 5' RACE reads, yielding one entry per CDR3 protein. Of more than 800,000 distinct CDR3 sequences listed, 40% to 45% are singletons. Material for sequencing was blood. All receptors derive from a woman aged 60 to 75 in good health.

This clonotype came up a few times. This sequence joins TRBV2 and TRBJ2-7; D remains unclear. Trimming removed 1 base at V and 0 bases at J, with 10 bases between. The CDR3 loop spans 15 amino acids. Germline assignment: CDR1 SNHLY and CDR2 FYNNEI. The CDR3 loop is CASSEVVRSSYEQYF. DNA for the CDR3: TGTGCCAGCAGTGAAGTTGTCAGGAGCTCCTACGAGCAGTACTTC.

This chain connects TRBV18 to TRBJ1-1; 7 bases map to TRBD1. The CDR3 sequence is 15 residues long. Germline lookup yields CDR1 KGHSH and CDR2 LQKENI. J was trimmed by 4 bases and V by 3 bases; bases with no gene match: 8. This CDR3 reads CASSPTGVRGTEAFF. CDR3 coding DNA: TGTGCCAGCTCACCTACAGGGGTGAGGGGCACTGAAGCTTTCTTT. Filled out from reference TRBV18 and TRBJ1-1, the complete variable domain reads NAGVMQNPRHLVRRRGQEARLRCSPMKGHSHVYWYRQLPEEGLKFMVYLQKENIIDESGMPKERFSAEFPKEGPSILRIQQVVRGDSAAYFCASSPTGVRGTEAFFGQGTRLTVV.

This rearrangement joins TRBV7-9 to TRBJ2-1; D is undetermined. The germline gives CDR1 SEHNR, CDR2 FQNEAQ (reference sequence). V shed 2 bases and J shed 4 bases, with 9 bases lying between them. This CDR3 spans 14 amino acids. CDR3 in amino acids: CASSLSLLYNEQFF. The DNA of the CDR3 is TGTGCCAGCAGCTTAAGTCTGCTATACAATGAGCAGTTCTTC.

This clonotype was seen more than once but under ten times. V is TRBV12-3 or TRBV12-4 and J is TRBJ2-1; D remains unclear. Trimming pared 1 base from V and 9 bases from J, leaving 10 bases between. The CDR3 is 13 amino acids. The CDR3 protein is CASSLGLELEQFF. CDR3 coding DNA: TGTGCCAGCAGTTTAGGGCTAGAACTTGAGCAGTTCTTC.

This clonotype has a handful of counts. V is TRBV7-3 and J is TRBJ2-4, with D perhaps matching TRBD2 (6 bases). The J call could be wrong; TRBJ2-7 is a better fit for the DNA end. Germline CDR1 reads SGHTA; CDR2 reads FQGTGA. This CDR3 has 14 amino acids. The CDR3 region is CASSPRDSGYEQYF. DNA of the CDR3: TGTGCCAGCAGCCCGCGGGACTCCGGCTACGAGCAGTACTTC.

The chain has TRBV7-9 and TRBJ2-3; D is unclear. Trimming removed 5 bases from V and 5 bases from J, with 20 bases in between. This CDR3 region has 16 residues. CDR1 SEHNR and CDR2 FQNEAQ come from the germline V gene (reference sequence). CDR3: CASSINDFNIGDTQYF. Here the CDR3 DNA reads TGTGCCAGCAGCATAAACGACTTCAATATTGGAGATACGCAGTATTTT.

The V gene is TRBV25-1, the J gene TRBJ1-2, with no clear D. Deletions cut 3 bases from V and 4 bases from J, with 12 bases between. CDR1 and CDR2 (germline): MGHDK, SYGVNS. This CDR3 comprises 14 residues. CDR3 in amino acids: CASSEESRGYGYTF. The CDR3, as DNA: TGTGCCAGCAGTGAGGAATCACGAGGCTATGGCTACACCTTC.

The chain links TRBV27 to TRBJ1-2; D remains unclear. Germline CDR1 reads MNHEY; CDR2 reads SMNVEV (reference sequence). The CDR3 is made up of 13 amino acids. Trimming stripped 3 bases from V and 7 bases from J, with 12 bases between. The CDR3 DNA is TGTGCCAGCAGTTTGAGGGCGGGCAGTGGCTACACCTTC. Its protein is CASSLRAGSGYTF.

The chain is built from TRBV7-9 and TRBJ2-1; 7 bases align to TRBD1. Germline values: CDR1 SEHNR, CDR2 FQNEAQ (reference sequence). Losses at the gene ends were 10 bases for V and 9 bases for J; bases not matched to a gene: 12. CDR3 length equals 13 residues. The CDR3 bases are TGTGCCACCTCAGGGGGAACCTGGGGTGAGCAGTTCTTC. Its translation is CATSGGTWGEQFF.

The CDR3 bases are TGCAGCGCGTACAGGGCCACTGAAGCTTTCTTT. It encodes CSAYRATEAFF. The chain has TRBV29-1 and TRBJ1-1, with D possibly matching TRBD1 (6 bases). The germline gives CDR1 SQVTM, CDR2 ANQGSEA. This CDR3 contains 11 residues. Deletions cut 7 bases from V and 4 bases from J, with 10 bases between.

The chain employs TRBV2 and TRBJ2-7, with D hard to call. The CDR3 runs 13 residues. The V end lost 3 bases, the J end lost 3 bases, and 9 bases lay between the germline ends. CDR1 is SNHLY, CDR2 FYNNEI, per germline. The chain's CDR3 is CASSESLYYEQYF. In DNA form, the CDR3 reads TGTGCCAGCAGTGAGTCGCTTTACTACGAGCAGTACTTC.

This rearrangement joins TRBV5-6 to TRBJ1-5, with D maybe TRBD1 (5 bases). CDR1 is SGHDT and CDR2 is YYEEEE in the germline V gene. V was clipped by 0 bases and J by 5 bases, with 9 bases between them. This CDR3 region has 14 residues. The CDR3 loop reads CASSLGTIDQPQHF. CDR3 nucleotides: TGTGCCAGCAGCTTGGGGACAATTGATCAGCCCCAGCATTTT.

In its sample, this clonotype was seen a few times. The chain links TRBV25-1 to TRBJ2-1; 7 bases are shared with TRBD2. Germline assignment: CDR1 MGHDK and CDR2 SYGVNS. J lost 3 bases, V lost 2 bases, and 4 bases had no gene match. The CDR3 length is 15 residues. In DNA, the CDR3 is TGTGCCAGCAGTGAACTGCGCGGGAGCTACAATGAGCAGTTCTTC. Its protein is CASSELRGSYNEQFF.

CDR3 loop: CATASSGSSTEQFF. In nucleotides, the CDR3 is TGTGCCACCGCCTCTAGCGGGAGCAGCACTGAGCAGTTCTTC. The chain employs TRBV24-1 and TRBJ2-1; 10 bases align to TRBD2. V shed 9 bases and J 9 bases; nucleotides not matched to a gene: 10. The CDR3 covers 14 residues. Per the germline V gene, CDR1 is KGHDR and CDR2 is SFDVKD.

This chain joins TRBV27 and TRBJ2-1; D unresolved. The CDR3 is made up of 15 amino acids. The V end lost 3 bases, the J end lost 5 bases, and 14 bases lay between the germline ends. In germline, CDR1 is MNHEY, CDR2 SMNVEV (reference sequence). The CDR3 DNA is TGTGCCAGCAGTTTCTTGCGGCTGTCCCACAATGAGCAGTTCTTC. Amino acids: CASSFLRLSHNEQFF.

There are a few counts of this clonotype. This chain uses TRBV3-1 with TRBJ2-7; 9 bases map to TRBD1. CDR3 size: 13 residues. V was clipped by 6 bases and J by 6 bases; unmatched bases: 6. Germline lookup yields CDR1 LGHDT and CDR2 YNNKEL (reference sequence). CDR3 sequence reads: CASSLGQGTEQYF. The CDR3 nucleotides are TGTGCCAGCAGTTTGGGACAGGGAACCGAGCAGTACTTC.

The chain couples TRBV11-2 to TRBJ2-3, with 8 bases that match TRBD2. Germline V gene sequence: CDR1 SGHAT, CDR2 FQNNGV. Unmatched junction bases numbered 11, after V lost 5 bases and J lost 4 bases. The CDR3 consists of 16 residues. CDR3 sequence: CASSLGTSGGSDTQYF. Here the CDR3 DNA reads TGTGCCAGCAGCCTCGGAACGAGCGGGGGCTCAGATACGCAGTATTTT.

This rearrangement joins TRBV12-3 or TRBV12-4 to TRBJ2-5; a weak D match, TRBD2 (8 bases). Trimming removed 6 bases from V and 4 bases from J, with 24 bases in between. The CDR3 sequence is 17 residues long. The CDR3 protein is CASRSGTGVLAGETQYF. DNA of the CDR3: TGTGCCAGCAGATCCGGAACAGGGGTTCTAGCGGGAGAGACCCAGTACTTC.

This chain connects TRBV6-1 to TRBJ2-5; perhaps D is TRBD1 or TRBD2 (5 bases each). The CDR3 totals 15 residues. Trimming took 5 bases from V and 1 from J, leaving 14 bases between them. CDR1 is MNHNS, CDR2 SASEGT, per germline. The CDR3: CASSLQSGSQETQYF. In DNA, the CDR3 is TGTGCCAGCAGTCTCCAATCAGGGAGCCAAGAGACCCAGTACTTC.

V usage is TRBV27 and J usage is TRBJ2-3; TRBD1 aligns across 8 bases. CDR3 length: 16 residues. J was trimmed by 2 bases and V by 5 bases; bases with no gene match: 9. Germline CDR1 is MNHEY and CDR2 is SMNVEV (reference sequence). The CDR3 region is CASSLRDRPSTDTQYF. The CDR3 coding sequence is TGTGCCAGCAGTCTGCGGGACAGGCCCTCCACAGATACGCAGTATTTT.